The present T cell receptor beta chain was sequenced within a study of blood T cell repertoires in COVID-19. The table came from immunoSEQ multiplex PCR; TCRdb's copy has only in-frame clones and leaves some out. Found here are roughly 250,000 clones, around 85% of them singletons; the top ten hold 0.7% to 0.9%. It was during active infection that Seattle patients were enrolled and then longitudinally followed. V shed 5 bases and J 3 bases; nucleotides not matched to a gene: 3. Germline V gene data show CDR1 as LNHDA and CDR2 as SQIVND (reference sequence). The CDR3 spans 14 residues. The sequence was obtained from a human donor with COVID-19, enrolled during active disease. The donor label of this sample is uncertain. V gene TRBV19 combines with J gene TRBJ2-1; 8 positions match TRBD2. What was sequenced was peripheral blood. CDR3 nucleotides: TGTGCCAGTAGTTCCCTAGCGGGCTACAATGAGCAGTTCTTC. Translation gives CASSSLAGYNEQFF. The full variable domain, in which reference TRBV19 and TRBJ2-1 provide the parts outside the CDR3, is DGGITQSPKYLFRKEGQNVTLSCEQNLNHDAMYWYRQDPGQGLRLIYYSQIVNDFQKGDIAEGYSVSREKKESFPLTVTSAQKNPTAFYLCASSSLAGYNEQFFGPGTRLTVL.